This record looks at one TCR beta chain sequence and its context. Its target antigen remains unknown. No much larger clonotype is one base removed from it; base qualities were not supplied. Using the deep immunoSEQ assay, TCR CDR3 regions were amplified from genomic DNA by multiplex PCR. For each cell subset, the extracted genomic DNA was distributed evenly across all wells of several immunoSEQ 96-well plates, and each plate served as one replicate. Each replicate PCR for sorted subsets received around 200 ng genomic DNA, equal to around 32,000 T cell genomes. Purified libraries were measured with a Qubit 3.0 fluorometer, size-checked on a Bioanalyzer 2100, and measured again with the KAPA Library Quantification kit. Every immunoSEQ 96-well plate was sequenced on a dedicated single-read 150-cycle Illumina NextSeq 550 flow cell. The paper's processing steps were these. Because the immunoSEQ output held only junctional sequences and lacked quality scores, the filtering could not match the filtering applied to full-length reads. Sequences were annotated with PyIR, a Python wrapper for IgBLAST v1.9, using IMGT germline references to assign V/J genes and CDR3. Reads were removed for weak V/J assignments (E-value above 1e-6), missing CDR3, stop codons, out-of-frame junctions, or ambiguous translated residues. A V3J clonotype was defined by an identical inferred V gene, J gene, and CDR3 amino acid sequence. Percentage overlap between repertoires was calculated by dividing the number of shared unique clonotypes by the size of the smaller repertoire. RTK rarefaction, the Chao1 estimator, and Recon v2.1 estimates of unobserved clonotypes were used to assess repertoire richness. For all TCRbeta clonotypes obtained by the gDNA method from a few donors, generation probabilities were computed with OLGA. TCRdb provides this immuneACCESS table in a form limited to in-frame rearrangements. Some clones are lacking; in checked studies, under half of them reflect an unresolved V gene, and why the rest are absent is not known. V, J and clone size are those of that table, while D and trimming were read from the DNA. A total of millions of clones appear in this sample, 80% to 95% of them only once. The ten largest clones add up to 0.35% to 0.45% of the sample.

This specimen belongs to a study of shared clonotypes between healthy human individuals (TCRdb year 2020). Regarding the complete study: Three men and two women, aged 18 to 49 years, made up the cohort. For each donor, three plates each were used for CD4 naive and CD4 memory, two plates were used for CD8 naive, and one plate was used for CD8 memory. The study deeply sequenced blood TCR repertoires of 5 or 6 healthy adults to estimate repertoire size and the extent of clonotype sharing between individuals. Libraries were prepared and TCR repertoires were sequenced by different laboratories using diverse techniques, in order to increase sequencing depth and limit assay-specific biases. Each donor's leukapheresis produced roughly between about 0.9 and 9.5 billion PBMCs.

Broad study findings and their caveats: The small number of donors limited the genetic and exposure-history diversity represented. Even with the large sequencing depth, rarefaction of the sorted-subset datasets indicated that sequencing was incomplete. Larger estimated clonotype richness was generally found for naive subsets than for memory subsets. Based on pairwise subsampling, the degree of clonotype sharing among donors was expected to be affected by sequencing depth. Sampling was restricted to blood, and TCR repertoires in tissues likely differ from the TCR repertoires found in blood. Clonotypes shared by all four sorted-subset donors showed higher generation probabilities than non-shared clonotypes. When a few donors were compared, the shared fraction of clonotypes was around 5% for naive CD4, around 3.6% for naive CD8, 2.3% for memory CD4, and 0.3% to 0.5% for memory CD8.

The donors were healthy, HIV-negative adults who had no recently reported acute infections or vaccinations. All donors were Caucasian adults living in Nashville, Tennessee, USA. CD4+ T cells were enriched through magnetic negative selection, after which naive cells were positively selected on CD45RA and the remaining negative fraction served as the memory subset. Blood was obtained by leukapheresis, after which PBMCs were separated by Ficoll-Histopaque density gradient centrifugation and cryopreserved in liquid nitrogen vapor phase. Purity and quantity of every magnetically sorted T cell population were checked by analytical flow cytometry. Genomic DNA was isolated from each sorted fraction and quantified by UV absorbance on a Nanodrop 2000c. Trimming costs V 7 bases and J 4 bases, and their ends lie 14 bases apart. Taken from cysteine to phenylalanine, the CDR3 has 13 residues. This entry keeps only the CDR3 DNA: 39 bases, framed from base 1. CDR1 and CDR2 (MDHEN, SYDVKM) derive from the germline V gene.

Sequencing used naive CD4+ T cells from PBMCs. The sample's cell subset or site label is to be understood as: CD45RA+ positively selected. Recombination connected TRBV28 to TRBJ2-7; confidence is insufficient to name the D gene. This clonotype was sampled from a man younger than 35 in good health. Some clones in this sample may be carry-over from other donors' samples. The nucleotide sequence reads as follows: TGTGCCAGCACAACCCTGGGGATTTACGAGCAGTACTTC. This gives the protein CASTTLGIYEQYF.